This paragraph covers one T cell receptor (beta chain) sequence. It has no known antigen specificity. Base qualities are not recorded, but no much larger clone differs from it by a single base. Collaborating institutions collected whole blood in K2EDTA tubes following their own protocols. For TCRbeta analysis, collaborator samples were shipped as frozen whole blood, as isolated PBMCs, or as DNA extracted from either sample type. The CDR1 and CDR2 encoded by the germline V gene (reference sequence) are SGHNT and YYREEE. The junction carries 8 bases between V and J, which are trimmed by 0 bases and 10 bases respectively. The CDR3 sequence holds 13 residues, the cysteine and phenylalanine included. Only the CDR3 part of the read is kept: 39 bases, read in frame from the first base. TCRbeta CDR3 regions were amplified from genomic DNA using the immunoSEQ Assay, a bias-controlled multiplex PCR. The paper's processing steps were these. Nucleated cell counts per sample were estimated from amplification of reference gene primers within the assay. To quantify the absolute abundance of each unique TCRbeta CDR3 rearrangement, sequence reads were collapsed and filtered. Productive Simpson clonality was computed per sample as the square root of Simpson's diversity index over productive rearrangements. The source is immuneACCESS, and TCRdb retained only in-frame sequences with V and J called. Part of the clones is not carried over; for the studies checked, unresolved V genes explain less than half of this, and the remainder is unexplained. Clone size and V and J calls were adopted from that table, with D and trimming inferred from the DNA. Across this sample there are some 250,000 clones, with about 73% seen only once. The top ten hold about 3.5% of the sample.

This sample is part of a study of blood T cell repertoires in COVID-19 (TCRdb year 2020). About the full investigation: Collaborator samples came from the United States, Italy and Spain and covered acute and convalescent phases of COVID-19. The material from the prospective study consisted of cDNA or gDNA derived from T cells, B-cell-depleted T cells, or PBMCs. The dataset comprised deeply sampled blood TCRbeta repertoires from subjects exposed to, actively infected with, or recovered from COVID-19. The repertoires were released in a freely available public database intended as a resource for research on the immune response to SARS-CoV-2. The samples were drawn from the first 160 participants of the ongoing ImmuneRACE study and from 950 to 1,500 subjects provided by 6 global collaborators. The sample metadata nearly always contained a de-identified subject ID, COVID-19 status, age in years and sex. Where available, HLA class I and class II types were obtained from metadata supplied by the sample provider rather than from assay-based typing.

General findings and caveats noted by the study authors: How much clinical and demographic metadata was included differed by source and by participant, and the metadata was provided uncurated.

The sequence was obtained from a woman older than 75 with acute or convalescent COVID-19. The sequenced material came from peripheral blood. The chain is encoded by TRBV5-4 joined to TRBJ1-6; the D segment cannot be called with confidence. The nucleotide sequence reads TGTGCCAGCAGCTTGGATGTTCGGTCACCCCTCCACTTT. It specifies CASSLDVRSPLHF.